This T cell receptor beta chain was identified in a study of cytomegalovirus exposure and HLA in healthy donors. This PCR relied on a set of 60 Vbeta primers and 13 Jbeta primers. The protocol was immunoSEQ multiplex PCR, while the TCRdb copy is restricted to in-frame clones and leaves out a portion. The sample lists 120,000 or so clones, 80% occurring once. Whereas donors were nominally healthy upon sampling, unrecorded immune exposures were probable. V was cut by 6 bases and J by 4 bases, with 19 bases left in between. CDR1 is MNHNY, CDR2 SVGAGI, per germline (reference sequence). CDR3 length: 15 amino acids. As to this clone: The antigen is unknown.

General observations from the study: A list of 150 or so TCR beta chains associated with cytomegalovirus was given. Diagnosis of cytomegalovirus status made by the classifier reportedly showed high specificity and sensitivity.

The chain has TRBV6-6 and TRBJ2-7, with D maybe TRBD2 (5 bases). The TCR comes from a man aged 25-45 years in good health and CMV-seropositive. Sequenced sample: PBMCs. The CDR3 is CASREPLGAQYEQYF. The CDR3 bases are TGTGCCAGCAGAGAACCTTTGGGAGCGCAGTACGAGCAGTACTTC.